There are a few counts of the clone carrying this T cell receptor beta chain. As yet, its antigen is unknown. The CDR3 totals 14 residues. The germline V and J ends were trimmed by 0 bases and 4 bases, with 7 bases remaining between them. The germline gives CDR1 WNHNN, CDR2 SYGVQD (reference sequence). Amplification used 60 Vbeta primers and 13 Jbeta primers. Profiled with immunoSEQ multiplex PCR; TCRdb holds only in-frame clones, not every one. Counted here are 110,000 to 150,000 clones, about 74% occurring once; the ten biggest clones make up about 4.3%. These data originate in a study of cytomegalovirus exposure and HLA in healthy donors. Findings and caveats of the study: In vitro checks showed that a few CMV-associated chains really do target CMV antigens. Among immune exposure information, only CMV serostatus was available. The classifier reportedly diagnosed cytomegalovirus status with high sensitivity and specificity. Data from an earlier analysis indicated that most TCR beta V segments were productive either about 87% or about 30% of the time.

The clonotype was recovered from a young man in good health and CMV-seropositive. The V call is TRBV10-1, the J call TRBJ1-5; possible D gene TRBD1, 5 bases. Sequenced: PBMCs. The CDR3 DNA reads as TGCGCCAGCAGTGAGTCGACAGCTAATCAGCCCCAGCATTTT. Encoded protein: CASSESTANQPQHF.